This TCR beta chain was retrieved from a study of T cells in Graves' hyperthyroidism and ophthalmopathy. Study background: Peripheral blood was drawn at first diagnosis, prior to all treatment.

Fresh peripheral blood, approximately 10 ml, yielded the PBMCs. This clonotype was observed at least ten times. No antigen is known for it. The study, taken as a whole, reports: In simple terms, a model built on 13 V-J features told ophthalmopathy apart from stable hyperthyroidism.

There were TCR beta CDR3 regions amplified from RNA transcripts. The HTBI primer set drove a first-round RT-PCR of the TCR CDR3. Each CDR3 protein is one row after TCRdb ran MiXCR on the multiplex PCR reads. The sample comprises under 250,000 distinct CDR3 sequences, 17% of which are singletons, and roughly 50% rests with the top ten. The CDR3 totals 15 residues. V shed 5 bases, J shed 6 bases, and the junction held 9 bases outside the gene matches. The sequenced sample consisted of blood. The rearrangement links TRBV12-3 or TRBV12-4 to TRBJ2-4, with TRBD1 identical over 8 bases. This clonotype was obtained from a woman aged 50 to 65 with Graves' hyperthyroidism. The chain's CDR3 is CASSPMGQAVNIQYF. The CDR3, as DNA: TGTGCCAGCAGTCCGATGGGACAGGCGGTAAACATTCAGTACTTC.